This T cell receptor (beta chain) was identified during a study of cytomegalovirus exposure and HLA in healthy donors. Broader study findings: Information on immune exposure was restricted to one variable (CMV serostatus).

In the case of this clone: Its cognate antigen is unknown.

Primers: 60 Vbeta forward and 13 Jbeta reverse. Assay used: immunoSEQ multiplex PCR; TCRdb lists only in-frame clones, some missing. The data show approximately 92,000 clones, about two thirds seen once. The TCR originated in a man in his fifties or sixties in good health and CMV-seronegative. The specimen sequenced was PBMCs.

The CDR3 DNA is TGTGCCAGCAGCTTGAGTTCAGGGGGCACAGATACGCAGTATTTT. Encoded protein: CASSLSSGGTDTQYF. V is TRBV5-4 and J is TRBJ2-3; tentatively, D is TRBD1 (6 bases). Deletions cut 1 base from V and 1 base from J, with 10 bases between. CDR1 and CDR2 from the germline V gene are SGHNT and YYREEE (reference sequence). CDR3 length equals 15 residues.